Listed below are T cell receptor beta chains from one sample, sequenced in a study of human T cells and chemical hapten exposure. Using its own MiXCR run on the RACE reads, TCRdb lists one record per CDR3 protein. The repertoire has about 160,000 distinct CDR3 sequences, around a quarter of them found once; the top ten carry 2% to 2.5%. The material sequenced was whole blood, taken in connection with sensitization to the hapten diphenylcyclopropenone (DPC). These receptor sequences come from a woman between 18 and 29 years old with alopecia areata. Some clones in this sample may be carry-over from other donors' samples. CDR3s include the opening cysteine and the closing phenylalanine or tryptophan. The order of the fields is D gene, clone size, J gene, V gene, CDR3 DNA, CDR3 protein. D genes are given only for firm matches. Not every row has a clone size; where given, it reads once, few, many or a size class.

d_call: -; clone_size: few; j_call: TRBJ2-7; v_call: TRBV30; cdr3_nt: TGTGCCCCCCCTGAGCAGTACTTC; cdr3_aa: CAPPEQYF
d_call: TRBD2; clone_size: few; j_call: TRBJ2-1; v_call: TRBV11-3; cdr3_nt: TGTGCCAGCAGCCCAGGGACTAGCGGGGGGGCCGAGCAGTTCTTC; cdr3_aa: CASSPGTSGGAEQFF
d_call: -; clone_size: few; j_call: TRBJ1-1; v_call: TRBV20-1; cdr3_nt: TGCAGTGCCACTACGCTTTTGGAAGCTTTCTTT; cdr3_aa: CSATTLLEAFF
d_call: TRBD1; clone_size: -; j_call: TRBJ1-6; v_call: TRBV10-3; cdr3_nt: TGTGCCATCAGTGAGTCGGGACAGGGGAATTCACCCCTCCACTTT; cdr3_aa: CAISESGQGNSPLHF
d_call: -; clone_size: -; j_call: TRBJ1-1; v_call: TRBV15; cdr3_nt: TGTGCCACCAGCAAGAAGAACACTGAAGCTTTCTTT; cdr3_aa: CATSKKNTEAFF
d_call: -; clone_size: once; j_call: TRBJ2-3; v_call: TRBV4-1; cdr3_nt: TGCGCCAGCAGCCGCTCGGAGTTGACAGATACGCAGTATTTT; cdr3_aa: CASSRSELTDTQYF
d_call: -; clone_size: -; j_call: TRBJ2-7; v_call: TRBV18; cdr3_nt: TGTGCCAGCTCGCCAGCAGGGTTCGAGCAGTACTTC; cdr3_aa: CASSPAGFEQYF
d_call: TRBD1; clone_size: once; j_call: TRBJ1-3; v_call: TRBV6-5; cdr3_nt: TGTGCCAGCAGTCGGGACAGGGAAAGTGGAAACACCATATATTTT; cdr3_aa: CASSRDRESGNTIYF
d_call: -; clone_size: -; j_call: TRBJ2-3; v_call: TRBV27; cdr3_nt: TGTGCCAGCAAGGGCGCAGATACGCAGTATTTT; cdr3_aa: CASKGADTQYF
d_call: -; clone_size: few; j_call: TRBJ2-3; v_call: TRBV20-1; cdr3_nt: TGCAGTGCTTTGGACACGGTGATCACAGATACGCAGTATTTT; cdr3_aa: CSALDTVITDTQYF
d_call: -; clone_size: few; j_call: TRBJ2-5; v_call: TRBV7-2; cdr3_nt: TGTGCCAGCAGCCACAGCCAAGAGACCCAGTACTTC; cdr3_aa: CASSHSQETQYF
d_call: -; clone_size: -; j_call: TRBJ1-5; v_call: TRBV4-2; cdr3_nt: TGTGCCAGCTCCGGGGGTACGGGCAATCAGCCCCAGCATTTT; cdr3_aa: CASSGGTGNQPQHF
d_call: -; clone_size: -; j_call: TRBJ2-5; v_call: TRBV3-1; cdr3_nt: TGTGCCAGCAGCCAACTGGCCGTGGACCAAGAGACCCAGTACTTC; cdr3_aa: CASSQLAVDQETQYF
d_call: -; clone_size: -; j_call: TRBJ1-5; v_call: TRBV24-1; cdr3_nt: TGTGCCACCAGTGCCAGAAATCAGCCCCAGCATTTT; cdr3_aa: CATSARNQPQHF
d_call: -; clone_size: few; j_call: TRBJ2-6; v_call: TRBV12-3/TRBV12-4; cdr3_nt: TGTGCCAGCAGCCACGCGGGCTCTGGGGCCAACGTCCTGACTTTC; cdr3_aa: CASSHAGSGANVLTF
d_call: -; clone_size: -; j_call: TRBJ2-3; v_call: TRBV9; cdr3_nt: TGTGCCAGCAGCGTAGTCTCCGGAGGGGGGGGCACAGATACGCAGTATTTT; cdr3_aa: CASSVVSGGGGTDTQYF
d_call: TRBD2; clone_size: -; j_call: TRBJ2-3; v_call: TRBV7-3; cdr3_nt: TGTGCCAGCAGCCCCCGAGGGACTAGCGGGACTAGCACAGATACGCAGTATTTT; cdr3_aa: CASSPRGTSGTSTDTQYF
d_call: -; clone_size: few; j_call: TRBJ2-6; v_call: TRBV7-3; cdr3_nt: TGTGCCAGCAGCCGAGAAACGGGGCGGTGGGCCAACGTCCTGACTTTC; cdr3_aa: CASSRETGRWANVLTF
d_call: -; clone_size: many; j_call: TRBJ1-6; v_call: TRBV20-1; cdr3_nt: TGCAGTGCTAGGGATACAAGGACCCCGTCGGATAATTCCCCCCTCCACTTT; cdr3_aa: CSARDTRTPSDNSPLHF
d_call: -; clone_size: -; j_call: TRBJ1-1; v_call: TRBV28; cdr3_nt: TGTGCCAGCGGAACCCCGGGACGACCGAACACTGAAGCTTTCTTT; cdr3_aa: CASGTPGRPNTEAFF
d_call: -; clone_size: many; j_call: TRBJ1-1; v_call: TRBV12-3/TRBV12-4; cdr3_nt: TGTGCCAGCAGTCGATCCCACACAATGAACACTGAAGCTTTCTTT; cdr3_aa: CASSRSHTMNTEAFF
d_call: TRBD2; clone_size: few; j_call: TRBJ2-1; v_call: TRBV28; cdr3_nt: TGTGCCAGCATCTTCTCGGGACTAGCGGGAGTCAGAGATGAGCAGTTCTTC; cdr3_aa: CASIFSGLAGVRDEQFF
d_call: -; clone_size: many; j_call: TRBJ2-5; v_call: TRBV18; cdr3_nt: TGTGCCAGCTCTACGGTGGAGACCCAGTACTTC; cdr3_aa: CASSTVETQYF
d_call: -; clone_size: many; j_call: TRBJ1-2; v_call: TRBV29-1; cdr3_nt: TGCAGCGTGAGGGGCCAACCAGCTAACTATGGCTACACCTTC; cdr3_aa: CSVRGQPANYGYTF
d_call: -; clone_size: -; j_call: TRBJ2-2; v_call: TRBV5-5; cdr3_nt: TGTGCCAGCAGCTCCGACACCCTGAACACCGGGGAGCTGTTTTTT; cdr3_aa: CASSSDTLNTGELFF
d_call: -; clone_size: -; j_call: TRBJ2-3; v_call: TRBV6-2/TRBV6-3; cdr3_nt: TGTGCCAGCTGTGGAGGGGGGTACACAGATACGCAGTATTTT; cdr3_aa: CASCGGGYTDTQYF
d_call: -; clone_size: -; j_call: TRBJ1-1; v_call: TRBV29-1; cdr3_nt: TGCAGCGGCCAAAACTCTGAAGCTTTCTTT; cdr3_aa: CSGQNSEAFF
d_call: TRBD1; clone_size: -; j_call: TRBJ2-1; v_call: TRBV29-1; cdr3_nt: TGCAGCGTAGGGGACAGGGGGCGTCTTCGGGGCAATGAGCAGTTCTTC; cdr3_aa: CSVGDRGRLRGNEQFF
d_call: -; clone_size: few; j_call: TRBJ1-5; v_call: TRBV29-1; cdr3_nt: TGCAGCGTGGGGGGCCAGGGGTATCAGCCCCAGCATTTT; cdr3_aa: CSVGGQGYQPQHF
d_call: TRBD1; clone_size: few; j_call: TRBJ2-6; v_call: TRBV5-6; cdr3_nt: TGTGCCAGCAGCTGGAAGACAGGGCATTACTCTGGGGCCAACGTCCTGACTTTC; cdr3_aa: CASSWKTGHYSGANVLTF
d_call: TRBD1; clone_size: -; j_call: TRBJ1-1; v_call: TRBV6-6; cdr3_nt: TGTGCCAGAAGTTACGGGACAGCGAACACTGAAGCTTTCTTT; cdr3_aa: CARSYGTANTEAFF
d_call: TRBD1; clone_size: once; j_call: TRBJ1-2; v_call: TRBV2; cdr3_nt: TGTGCCAGCAGGGAGCCGGGACAGAACTATGGCTACACCTTC; cdr3_aa: CASREPGQNYGYTF
d_call: -; clone_size: many; j_call: TRBJ1-3; v_call: TRBV9; cdr3_nt: TGTGCCAGCAGCGCAAGTGGAAACACCATATATTTT; cdr3_aa: CASSASGNTIYF
d_call: -; clone_size: -; j_call: TRBJ2-2; v_call: TRBV20-1; cdr3_nt: TGCAGTGCTAGAGCCCTGGGGCCCACCGGGGAGCTGTTTTTT; cdr3_aa: CSARALGPTGELFF
d_call: -; clone_size: -; j_call: TRBJ2-7; v_call: TRBV27; cdr3_nt: TGTGCCAGCAGTCCTCGGGGGAAAGGCTACGAGCAGTACTTC; cdr3_aa: CASSPRGKGYEQYF
d_call: -; clone_size: few; j_call: TRBJ2-7; v_call: TRBV9; cdr3_nt: TGTGCCAGCAGCCAGGCGGCAGGCGTCTCCTACGAGCAGTACTTC; cdr3_aa: CASSQAAGVSYEQYF
d_call: -; clone_size: few; j_call: TRBJ2-1; v_call: TRBV29-1; cdr3_nt: TGCAGCGTTGAAGTCAGGCTAGCTAGCAATGAGCAGTTCTTC; cdr3_aa: CSVEVRLASNEQFF
d_call: TRBD2; clone_size: few; j_call: TRBJ2-3; v_call: TRBV7-9; cdr3_nt: TGTGCCAGCAGCTTAAGGGCGGGAGAGGGCACAGATACGCAGTATTTT; cdr3_aa: CASSLRAGEGTDTQYF
d_call: TRBD1; clone_size: -; j_call: TRBJ1-4; v_call: TRBV5-1; cdr3_nt: TGCGCCAGCAGCTGGGCAGGGGGAAGGAATGAAAAACTGTTTTTT; cdr3_aa: CASSWAGGRNEKLFF
d_call: -; clone_size: -; j_call: TRBJ2-5; v_call: TRBV7-2; cdr3_nt: TGTGCCAGCAGCTTCGCTGCTCTGGGGACCCAGTACTTC; cdr3_aa: CASSFAALGTQYF
d_call: -; clone_size: -; j_call: TRBJ2-3; v_call: TRBV7-2; cdr3_nt: TGTGCCAGCAGCTTAATGGGGGGGCCAGATACGCAGTATTTT; cdr3_aa: CASSLMGGPDTQYF
d_call: TRBD1; clone_size: -; j_call: TRBJ2-5; v_call: TRBV7-9; cdr3_nt: TGTGCCAGCAGCCCTACGTGGACAGGGATCGAAGAGACCCAGTACTTC; cdr3_aa: CASSPTWTGIEETQYF
d_call: -; clone_size: few; j_call: TRBJ2-7; v_call: TRBV14; cdr3_nt: TGTGCCAGCAGCGCCCCCCCGGGATACGAGCAGTACTTC; cdr3_aa: CASSAPPGYEQYF
d_call: -; clone_size: many; j_call: TRBJ2-2; v_call: TRBV25-1; cdr3_nt: TGTGCCAGCAGTGAATACAGGGTATCCGGGGAGCTGTTTTTT; cdr3_aa: CASSEYRVSGELFF
d_call: -; clone_size: few; j_call: TRBJ1-1; v_call: TRBV29-1; cdr3_nt: TGCAGCGTTGGGTCAGGGGATCGGACTGAAGCTTTCTTT; cdr3_aa: CSVGSGDRTEAFF
d_call: -; clone_size: -; j_call: TRBJ1-1; v_call: TRBV7-9; cdr3_nt: TGTGCCAGCAGCGACGACCCCCGCGCTGAAGCTTTCTTT; cdr3_aa: CASSDDPRAEAFF
d_call: -; clone_size: -; j_call: TRBJ2-1; v_call: TRBV15; cdr3_nt: TGTGCCACCAGCACGACAGTAAATGAGCAGTTCTTC; cdr3_aa: CATSTTVNEQFF
d_call: TRBD1; clone_size: -; j_call: TRBJ1-1; v_call: TRBV7-2; cdr3_nt: TGTGCCAGCAGCTTAGTGACAGGGATGGGTCCGACTGAAGCTTTCTTT; cdr3_aa: CASSLVTGMGPTEAFF
d_call: TRBD1; clone_size: -; j_call: TRBJ2-1; v_call: TRBV11-2; cdr3_nt: TGTGCCAGCAGCCAGGGGGTATCGCAGTTCTTC; cdr3_aa: CASSQGVSQFF
d_call: TRBD2; clone_size: -; j_call: TRBJ2-1; v_call: TRBV29-1; cdr3_nt: TGCAGCGTTTCGAGGTTAGCGGGTCTCGTGGAGCAGTTCTTC; cdr3_aa: CSVSRLAGLVEQFF
d_call: -; clone_size: -; j_call: TRBJ1-2; v_call: TRBV3-1; cdr3_nt: TGTGCCAGCAGCCACCTCCAACTAAACTATGGCTACACCTTC; cdr3_aa: CASSHLQLNYGYTF
d_call: TRBD2; clone_size: few; j_call: TRBJ2-3; v_call: TRBV11-2; cdr3_nt: TGTGCCAGCAGCCTTTGGGCGGGGGGCACAGATACGCAGTATTTT; cdr3_aa: CASSLWAGGTDTQYF
d_call: -; clone_size: -; j_call: TRBJ1-1; v_call: TRBV4-1; cdr3_nt: TGCGCCAGCAGTTCGCCAAGCCACGGGGAGGACACTGAAGCTTTCTTT; cdr3_aa: CASSSPSHGEDTEAFF